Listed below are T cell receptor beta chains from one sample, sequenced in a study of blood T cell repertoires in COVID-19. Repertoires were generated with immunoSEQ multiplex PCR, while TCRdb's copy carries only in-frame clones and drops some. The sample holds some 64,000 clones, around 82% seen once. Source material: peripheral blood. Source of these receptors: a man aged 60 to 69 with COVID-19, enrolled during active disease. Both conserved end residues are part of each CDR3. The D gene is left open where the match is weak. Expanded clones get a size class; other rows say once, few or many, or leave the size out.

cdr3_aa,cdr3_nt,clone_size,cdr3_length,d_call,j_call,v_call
CASSLTRGDNNEQFF,TGTGCCAGCAGCTTAACGCGGGGCGATAACAATGAGCAGTTCTTC,once,15,NA,TRBJ2-1,TRBV7-3
CSASQGQGITYEQYF,TGCAGTGCTAGTCAGGGACAAGGTATTACCTACGAGCAGTACTTC,NA,15,NA,TRBJ2-7,TRBV20-1
CASSSIQGREQYF,TGTGCCAGCAGCTCAATACAGGGGCGCGAGCAGTACTTC,NA,13,TRBD1,TRBJ2-7,TRBV7-3
CASSLSRELYNEQFF,TGTGCCAGCAGCTTATCCCGGGAGCTCTACAATGAGCAGTTCTTC,NA,15,NA,TRBJ2-1,TRBV7-3
CASRLGSAQYF,TGTGCCAGTAGGCTAGGAAGTGCGCAGTATTTT,NA,11,NA,TRBJ2-3,TRBV19
CSATENYEQYF,TGCAGCGCGACGGAGAACTACGAGCAGTACTTC,NA,11,NA,TRBJ2-7,TRBV29-1
CASSARDGRSGTIYF,TGTGCCAGCAGCGCCCGTGATGGTCGGAGCGGCACCATATATTTT,NA,15,NA,TRBJ1-3,TRBV9
CASSLEWGGHNEQFF,TGCGCCAGCAGCTTGGAGTGGGGAGGCCACAATGAGCAGTTCTTC,once,15,NA,TRBJ2-1,TRBV5-1
CASSLAVAGSTDTQYF,TGCGCCAGCAGCTTGGCGGTAGCGGGCAGCACAGATACGCAGTATTTT,NA,16,TRBD2,TRBJ2-3,TRBV5-1
CSVFYLSSYNSPLHF,TGCAGCGTTTTTTATCTGAGCTCCTATAATTCACCCCTCCACTTT,few,15,NA,TRBJ1-6,TRBV29-1
CASSPSYSSYNEQFF,TGTGCCAGCTCACCCTCATATAGCTCCTACAATGAGCAGTTCTTC,NA,15,NA,TRBJ2-1,TRBV18
CASSIWGQTTDTQYF,TGTGCCAGTAGTATTTGGGGACAGACCACAGATACGCAGTATTTT,NA,15,TRBD1,TRBJ2-3,TRBV19
CASSAAGGDEKLFF,TGTGCCAGCAGTGCCGCGGGTGGGGATGAAAAACTGTTTTTT,NA,14,NA,TRBJ1-4,TRBV25-1
CASSLEEENTEAFF,TGTGCCAGCAGCTTAGAAGAGGAGAACACTGAAGCTTTCTTT,NA,14,NA,TRBJ1-1,TRBV7-9
CASTPENEQYF,TGTGCCAGCACTCCAGAAAACGAGCAGTACTTC,NA,11,NA,TRBJ2-7,TRBV2
CASSRSGQPQHF,TGTGCCAGCAGTCGCTCGGGTCAGCCCCAGCATTTT,NA,12,NA,TRBJ1-5,TRBV12-3/TRBV12-4
CASSQEQGNQPQHF,TGCGCCAGCAGCCAAGAACAGGGCAATCAGCCCCAGCATTTT,NA,14,NA,TRBJ1-5,TRBV4-1
CASSPSASNQPQHF,TGTGCCAGCTCCCCCAGTGCTAGCAATCAGCCCCAGCATTTT,NA,14,NA,TRBJ1-5,TRBV18
CASSPGQIYNYGYTF,TGCGCCAGCAGCCCGGGACAGATTTATAACTATGGCTACACCTTC,NA,15,TRBD1,TRBJ1-2,TRBV5-1
CASSQRPGDTQYF,TGTGCCAGCAGCCAGAGACCCGGGGATACGCAGTATTTT,NA,13,NA,TRBJ2-3,TRBV4-2
CAISDVTGGEAFF,TGTGCCATCAGTGACGTTACAGGTGGGGAAGCTTTCTTT,NA,13,NA,TRBJ1-1,TRBV10-3
CASSPGGEGETQYF,TGCGCCAGCAGCCCGGGGGGGGAAGGCGAGACCCAGTACTTC,NA,14,TRBD2,TRBJ2-5,TRBV5-1
CASKEGGGPYNEQFF,TGTGCCAGCAAAGAAGGCGGGGGCCCTTACAATGAGCAGTTCTTC,NA,15,NA,TRBJ2-1,TRBV6-5
CASSRKDSPNQPQHF,TGTGCCAGCTCACGAAAAGACAGCCCCAATCAGCCCCAGCATTTT,NA,15,NA,TRBJ1-5,TRBV18
CASFPGGPRGTEAFF,TGTGCCAGCTTTCCGGGGGGGCCCCGGGGCACTGAAGCTTTCTTT,NA,15,NA,TRBJ1-1,TRBV18
CASSQDRGSVGSYNEQFF,TGTGCCAGCAGCCAAGATAGAGGGTCAGTGGGCTCCTACAATGAGCAGTTCTTC,NA,18,NA,TRBJ2-1,TRBV14
CASTLILISGGTLTLAKNIQYF,TGTGCCAGCACTTTAATTCTAATAAGCGGGGGGACCCTAACGCTAGCCAAAAACATTCAGTACTTC,once,22,TRBD2,TRBJ2-4,TRBV28
CASSKDWKGATNTIYF,TGCGCCAGCAGCAAAGATTGGAAGGGGGCCACAAACACCATATATTTT,NA,16,TRBD1,TRBJ1-3,TRBV4-1
CASSPDSIPYNEQFF,TGTGCCAGCTCACCAGACTCCATACCTTACAATGAGCAGTTCTTC,NA,15,NA,TRBJ2-1,TRBV18
CSANSGTGSPLHF,TGCAGCGCCAACTCCGGGACAGGGTCACCCCTCCACTTT,NA,13,TRBD1,TRBJ1-6,TRBV29-1